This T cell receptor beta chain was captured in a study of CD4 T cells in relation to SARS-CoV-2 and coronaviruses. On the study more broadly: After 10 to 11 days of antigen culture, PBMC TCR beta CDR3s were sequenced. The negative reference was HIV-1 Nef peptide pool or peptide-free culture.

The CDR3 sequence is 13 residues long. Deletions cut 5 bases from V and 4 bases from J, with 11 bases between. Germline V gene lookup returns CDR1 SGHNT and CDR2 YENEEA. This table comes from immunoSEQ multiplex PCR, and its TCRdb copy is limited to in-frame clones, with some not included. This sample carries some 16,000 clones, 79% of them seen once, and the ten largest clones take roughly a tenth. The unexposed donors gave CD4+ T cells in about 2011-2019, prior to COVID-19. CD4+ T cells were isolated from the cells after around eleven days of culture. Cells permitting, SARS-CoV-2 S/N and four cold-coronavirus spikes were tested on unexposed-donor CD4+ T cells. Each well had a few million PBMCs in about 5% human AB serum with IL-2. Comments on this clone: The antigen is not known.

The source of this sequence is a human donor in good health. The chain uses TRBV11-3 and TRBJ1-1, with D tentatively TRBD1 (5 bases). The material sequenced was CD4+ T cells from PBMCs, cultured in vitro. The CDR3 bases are TGTGCCAGCAGCCGGGGGGGAAGCACTGAAGCTTTCTTT. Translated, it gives CASSRGGSTEAFF. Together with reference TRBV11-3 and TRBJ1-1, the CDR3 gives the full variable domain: EAGVVQSPRYKIIEKKQPVAFWCNPISGHNTLYWYLQNLGQGPELLIRYENEEAVDDSQLPKDRFSAERLKGVDSTLKIQPAELGDSAVYLCASSRGGSTEAFFGQGTRLTVV.